A single TCR beta chain is shown here with its context. Unmatched junction bases numbered 4, after V lost 1 base and J lost 5 bases. The CDR3 totals 15 residues. Germline values: CDR1 LGHNT, CDR2 FRNRAP. This entry comes from a study of cytomegalovirus exposure and HLA in healthy donors. Primers included in the PCR were 60 Vbeta and 13 Jbeta primers. Some clones are missing from TCRdb's copy, which holds only in-frame ones; the method was immunoSEQ multiplex PCR. The repertoire holds 130,000 to 150,000 clones, with over 60% as singletons. The chain is built from TRBV12-5 and TRBJ2-1; 8 nucleotides match TRBD1. The sequence came from a woman between 25 and 40 years old in good health and CMV-seropositive. The sequencing sample was made of PBMCs. The CDR3 bases are TGTGCTAGTGGTTTGGGACAGGGGAACAACAATGAGCAGTTCTTC. Encoded protein: CASGLGQGNNNEQFF.